This T cell receptor beta chain originates from a study of T cells in women clearing cervical HPV infection. Whole-study context: Case blood was drawn when the lesion was first found; control blood after infection became undetectable.

CDR3 length: 16 amino acids. Per the germline V gene, CDR1 is SGHRS and CDR2 is YFSETQ. With 2 bases clipped from V and 3 bases from J, the junction kept 10 bases outside the gene matches. Using immunoSEQ multiplex PCR, the repertoire was profiled, and TCRdb retains in-frame clones only, with some absent. The sample has 31,000 or so clones. A remark on this clone: The CDR3 is cut off 3 residues early in the read; its end comes from the germline J gene.

Sequenced: blood buffy coat. The receptor's source is a woman aged 18-70 years with a cervical HPV16 infection that either progressed to CIN3+ or cleared (not recorded which). The gene calls are TRBV5-1 and TRBJ2-7, with TRBD1 matching over 8 bases. CDR3 bases read: TGCGCCAGCAGCTTCTTGGTGGTTGGACAGGGCTACGAG. This codes for CASSFLVVGQGYE. The whole CDR3 protein is CASSFLVVGQGYEQYF. The whole variable domain, remainder taken from reference TRBV5-1 and TRBJ2-7, is KAGVTQTPRYLIKTRGQQVTLSCSPISGHRSVSWYQQTPGQGLQFLFEYFSETQRNKGNFPGRFSGRQFSNSRSEMNVSTLELGDSALYLCASSFLVVGQGYEQYFGPGTRLTVT.